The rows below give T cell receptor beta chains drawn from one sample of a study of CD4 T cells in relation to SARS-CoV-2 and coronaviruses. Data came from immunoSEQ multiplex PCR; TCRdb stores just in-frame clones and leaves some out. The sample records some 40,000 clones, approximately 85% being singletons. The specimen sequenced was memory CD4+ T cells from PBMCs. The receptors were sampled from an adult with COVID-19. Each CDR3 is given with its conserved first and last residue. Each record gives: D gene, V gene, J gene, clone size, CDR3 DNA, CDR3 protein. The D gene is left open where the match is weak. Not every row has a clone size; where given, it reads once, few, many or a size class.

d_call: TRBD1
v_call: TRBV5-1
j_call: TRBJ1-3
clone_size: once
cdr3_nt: TGCGCCAGCAGCTTGGTGGGACAGCGTTCTGGAAACACCATATATTTT
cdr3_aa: CASSLVGQRSGNTIYF

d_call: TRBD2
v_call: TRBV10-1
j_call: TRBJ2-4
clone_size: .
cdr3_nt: TGCGCCAGCAGGCTGGAGGGTTCGAACGGGGGGGACATTCAGTACTTC
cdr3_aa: CASRLEGSNGGDIQYF

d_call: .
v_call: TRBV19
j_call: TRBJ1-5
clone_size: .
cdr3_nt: TGTGCCAGTAGTATGTTCGGCCGCGGTGGGGATAGCAATCAGCCCCAGCATTTT
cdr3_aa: CASSMFGRGGDSNQPQHF

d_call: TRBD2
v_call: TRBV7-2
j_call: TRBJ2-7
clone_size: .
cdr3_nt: TGTGCCAGCAACACCATCGGGACTAGGATCTTCGACGAGCAGTACTTC
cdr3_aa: CASNTIGTRIFDEQYF

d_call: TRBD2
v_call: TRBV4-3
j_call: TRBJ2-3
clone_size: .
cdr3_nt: TGCGCCAGCAGCCAAAGGACTAGCGGCAGCACAGATACGCAGTATTTT
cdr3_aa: CASSQRTSGSTDTQYF

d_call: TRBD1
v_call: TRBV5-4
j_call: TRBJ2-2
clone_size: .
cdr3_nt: TGTGCCAGCAGCTTTCGGACAGGGGGGAACACCGGGGAGCTGTTTTTT
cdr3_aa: CASSFRTGGNTGELFF

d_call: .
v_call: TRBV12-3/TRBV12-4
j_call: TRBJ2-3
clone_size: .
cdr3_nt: TGTGCCAGCAGTTTAGCCGGCGTAGATACGCAGTATTTT
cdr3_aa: CASSLAGVDTQYF

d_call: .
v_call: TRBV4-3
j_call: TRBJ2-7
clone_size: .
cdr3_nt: TGCGCCAGCAGCCAAGGGATGTCCTACGAGCAGTACTTC
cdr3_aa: CASSQGMSYEQYF

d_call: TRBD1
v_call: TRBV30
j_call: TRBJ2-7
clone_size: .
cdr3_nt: TGTGCCTGGAGTCTGACAGGGGCCTCCTACGAGCAGTACTTC
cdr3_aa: CAWSLTGASYEQYF

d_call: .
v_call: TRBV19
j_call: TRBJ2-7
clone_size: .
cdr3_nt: TGTGCCAGTAGTAGGGCAGGCCTCTCCTACGAGCAGTACTTC
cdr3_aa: CASSRAGLSYEQYF

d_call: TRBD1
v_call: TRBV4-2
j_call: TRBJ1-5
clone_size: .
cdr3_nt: TGTGCCAGCAGCCAATCCGGGACAGGTTCGTCGCATTTT
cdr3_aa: CASSQSGTGSSHF

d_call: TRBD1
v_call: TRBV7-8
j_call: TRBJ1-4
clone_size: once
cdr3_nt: TGTGCCAGCAGCCCTTGGGACAGTAGGGATGAAAAACTGTTTTTT
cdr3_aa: CASSPWDSRDEKLFF

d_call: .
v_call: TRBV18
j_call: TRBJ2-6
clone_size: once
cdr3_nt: TGTGCCAGCTCACCACAGGCTGTATCTGGGGCCAACGTCCTGACTTTC
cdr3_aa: CASSPQAVSGANVLTF

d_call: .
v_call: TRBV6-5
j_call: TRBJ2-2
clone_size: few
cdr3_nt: TGTGCCAGTCCCGGGGAGAACACCGGGGAGCTGTTTTTT
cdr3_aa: CASPGENTGELFF

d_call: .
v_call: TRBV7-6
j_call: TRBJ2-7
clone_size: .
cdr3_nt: TGTGCCAGCAGCTTAGTCGCGGACACTTCCTACGAGCAGTACTTC
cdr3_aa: CASSLVADTSYEQYF

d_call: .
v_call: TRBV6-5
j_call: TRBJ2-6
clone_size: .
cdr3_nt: TGTGCCAGCAGAACCGACTTCTCTGGGGCCAACGTCCTGACTTTC
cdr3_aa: CASRTDFSGANVLTF

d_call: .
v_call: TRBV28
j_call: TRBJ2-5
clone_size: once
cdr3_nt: TGTGCCAGCAGTTTATGGGCAGAGCAAGAGACCCAGTACTTC
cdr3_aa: CASSLWAEQETQYF

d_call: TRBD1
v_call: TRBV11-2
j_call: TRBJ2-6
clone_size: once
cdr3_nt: TGTGCCAGCAGCTTACAGGGGGCTGGGGCCAACGTCCTGACTTTC
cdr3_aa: CASSLQGAGANVLTF

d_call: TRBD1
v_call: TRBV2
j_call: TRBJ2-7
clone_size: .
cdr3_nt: TGTGCCAGCAGTGTTGGCAGGGGGACCTACGAGCAGTACTTC
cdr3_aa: CASSVGRGTYEQYF

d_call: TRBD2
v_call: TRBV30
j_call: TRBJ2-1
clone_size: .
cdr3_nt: TGTGCCTGGACCAAAGGGACTAGCCCCAATGAGCAGTTCTTC
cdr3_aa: CAWTKGTSPNEQFF

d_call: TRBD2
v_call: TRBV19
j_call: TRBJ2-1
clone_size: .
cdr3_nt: TGTGCCAGTAGTCCATTAGCGGGGAATGAGCAGTTCTTC
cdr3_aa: CASSPLAGNEQFF

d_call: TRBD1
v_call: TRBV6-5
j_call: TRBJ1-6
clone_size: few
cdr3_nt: TGTGCCAGCAGCGTGGGACAGGGAGAGGGTTCACCCCTCCACTTT
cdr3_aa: CASSVGQGEGSPLHF

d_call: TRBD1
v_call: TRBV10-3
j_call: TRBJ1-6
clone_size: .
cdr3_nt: TGTGCCACTCGGAGGGTGGGTTCGGGACAGGGTTCCTCACCCCTCCACTTT
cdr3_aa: CATRRVGSGQGSSPLHF

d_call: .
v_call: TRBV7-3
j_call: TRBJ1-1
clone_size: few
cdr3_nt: TGTGCCAGCAGTTTCGGCTTCAACACTGAAGCTTTCTTT
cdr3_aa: CASSFGFNTEAFF

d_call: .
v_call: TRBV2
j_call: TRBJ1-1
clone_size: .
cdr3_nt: TGTGCCAGCATGATGTCAGGGAGGGCTGAAGCTTTCTTT
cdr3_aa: CASMMSGRAEAFF

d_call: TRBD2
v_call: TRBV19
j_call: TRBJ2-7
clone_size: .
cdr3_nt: TGTGCCAGTAGTGACGTAGCGGGAGACGAGCAGTACTTC
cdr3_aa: CASSDVAGDEQYF

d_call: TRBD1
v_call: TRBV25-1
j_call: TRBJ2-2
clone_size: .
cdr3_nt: TGTGCCAGCAGTCCCCGGACAGGGAACACCGGGGAGCTGTTTTTT
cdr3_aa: CASSPRTGNTGELFF

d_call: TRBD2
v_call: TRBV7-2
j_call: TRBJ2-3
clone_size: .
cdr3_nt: TGTGCCAGCAGCCTAGCGGGGGGGGCGCAGTATTTT
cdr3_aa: CASSLAGGAQYF

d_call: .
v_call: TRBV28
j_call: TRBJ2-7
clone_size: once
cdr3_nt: TGTGCCAGCACCCTCGGGGAACACACCTACGAGCAGTACTTC
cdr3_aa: CASTLGEHTYEQYF

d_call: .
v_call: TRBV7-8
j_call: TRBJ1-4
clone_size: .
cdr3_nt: TGTGCCAGCAGCTTCGCTCGGGGAGTTGAAAAACTGTTTTTT
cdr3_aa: CASSFARGVEKLFF

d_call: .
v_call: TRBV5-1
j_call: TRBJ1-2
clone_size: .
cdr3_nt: TGCGCCAGCAGCTGGGGACGGAGTATGGGTGACTACACCTTC
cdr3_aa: CASSWGRSMGDYTF

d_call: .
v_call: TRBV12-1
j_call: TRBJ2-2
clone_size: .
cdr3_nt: TGTGCCAGCAGCTTTCCGGACAGGGACACCGGGGAGCTGTTTTTT
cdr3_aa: CASSFPDRDTGELFF

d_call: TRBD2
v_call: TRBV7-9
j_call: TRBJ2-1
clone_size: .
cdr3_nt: TGTGCCAGCAGCCGAACGGGAGCGGGGTACGGCGATGAGCAGTTCTTC
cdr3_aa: CASSRTGAGYGDEQFF

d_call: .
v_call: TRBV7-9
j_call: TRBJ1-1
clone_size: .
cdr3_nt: TGTGCCAGCACACCACAGGGCGGTCCTGTCGAAGCTTTCTTT
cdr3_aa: CASTPQGGPVEAFF

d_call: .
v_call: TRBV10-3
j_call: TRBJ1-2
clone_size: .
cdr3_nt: TGTGCCATCAGTGAAGGGGCCGGCTACACCTTC
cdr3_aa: CAISEGAGYTF

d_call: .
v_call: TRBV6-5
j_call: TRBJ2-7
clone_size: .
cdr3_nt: TGTGCCAGCAGTCCCCAGACTAGGATCGAGCAGTACTTC
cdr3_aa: CASSPQTRIEQYF

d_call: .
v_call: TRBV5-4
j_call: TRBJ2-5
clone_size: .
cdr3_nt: TGTGCCAGCAGCTTAGCCGCCAAGGATCTGACCCAGTACTTC
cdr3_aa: CASSLAAKDLTQYF

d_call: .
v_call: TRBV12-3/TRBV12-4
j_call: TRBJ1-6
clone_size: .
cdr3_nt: TGTGCCAGCAGTTTCGGCTCACCCCTCCACTTT
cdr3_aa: CASSFGSPLHF

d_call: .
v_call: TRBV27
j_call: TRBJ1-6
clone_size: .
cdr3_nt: TGTGCCAGCAAGGAGAGATCCTCCTATAATTCACCCCTCCACTTT
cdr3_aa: CASKERSSYNSPLHF

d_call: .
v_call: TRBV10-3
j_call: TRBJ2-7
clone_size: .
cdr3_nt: TGTGCCATCAGTGGGACGGCGAGGGGACTCTACGAGCAGTACTTC
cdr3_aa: CAISGTARGLYEQYF

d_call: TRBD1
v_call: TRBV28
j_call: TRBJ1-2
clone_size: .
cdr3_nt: TGTGCCAGCAGTACCCAGGGACAGGGCTTCCCCTTC
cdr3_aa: CASSTQGQGFPF

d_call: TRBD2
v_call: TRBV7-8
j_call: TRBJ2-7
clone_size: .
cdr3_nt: TGTGCCAGCAGCTTAGGACTAGCGGGAGTACTTCGCGAGCAGTACTTC
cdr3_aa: CASSLGLAGVLREQYF

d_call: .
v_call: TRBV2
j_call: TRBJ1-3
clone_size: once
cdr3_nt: TGTGCCAGCACCTCAGACAGGACTGGAAACACCATATATTTT
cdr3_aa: CASTSDRTGNTIYF

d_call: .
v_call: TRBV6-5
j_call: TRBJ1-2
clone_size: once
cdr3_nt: TGTGCCAGCGGAAAATCAACAGACTTCTATGGCTACACCTTC
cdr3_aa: CASGKSTDFYGYTF

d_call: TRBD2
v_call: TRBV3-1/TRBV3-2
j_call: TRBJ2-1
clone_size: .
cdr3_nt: TGTGCCAGCAGCCAAGGCCCCGGACTAGCGGGAGGTGAGCAGTTCTTC
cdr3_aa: CASSQGPGLAGGEQFF

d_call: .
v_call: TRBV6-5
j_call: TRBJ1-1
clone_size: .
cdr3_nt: TGTGCCAGCAGCCCCCCAGGAAGATCAGGCGCTGAAGCTTTCTTT
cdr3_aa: CASSPPGRSGAEAFF

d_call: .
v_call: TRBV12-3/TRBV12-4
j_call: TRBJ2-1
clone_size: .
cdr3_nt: TGTGCCAGCAGTCCCGACAAATACAATGAGCAGTTCTTC
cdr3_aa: CASSPDKYNEQFF

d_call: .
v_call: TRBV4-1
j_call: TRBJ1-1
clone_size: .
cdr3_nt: TGCGCCAGCAGCCAGCCTGTGGCAGGCAGGCGGGGGGAAGCTTTCTTT
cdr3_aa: CASSQPVAGRRGEAFF